A selection of T cell receptor beta chains follows, all from one sample in a study of CD8 T cells in ankylosing spondylitis. TCRdb reprocessed the 5' RACE reads via MiXCR and lists one record per CDR3 protein. The data show approximately 35,000 distinct CDR3 sequences, 11% seen once. The sequencing input was synovial fluid, either unsorted or a sorted T cell fraction (not recorded which). The receptors stem from a male donor with ankylosing spondylitis. Each CDR3 is given with its conserved first and last residue. A D gene is named only where the DNA matches it firmly. The listing skips clone size in some rows; elsewhere it reads once, few, many or a size class.

TRBV7-2	TRBJ2-3	TRBD2	many	14	TGTGCCAGCAGCCCAAGGACTAGCGCTATGACGCAGTATTTT	CASSPRTSAMTQYF
TRBV24-1	TRBJ1-2	.	few	13	TGTGCCACCAGTGCCGATCATGGATATGGCTACACCTTC	CATSADHGYGYTF
TRBV5-4	TRBJ1-1	.	.	17	TGTGCCAGCAGCCCCCACCGGGAGGGGGTATTGAACACTGAAGCTTTCTTT	CASSPHREGVLNTEAFF
TRBV7-9	TRBJ2-7	.	few	13	TGTGCCAGCAGCCGCGACAGTTCCTACGAGCAGTACTTC	CASSRDSSYEQYF
TRBV20-1	TRBJ2-7	TRBD1	few	14	TGCAGTGCACTCAGGACAGGGGGCTCGAACGAGCAGTACTTC	CSALRTGGSNEQYF
TRBV6-1	TRBJ2-1	.	many	14	TGTGCCAGCAGTGAAGCGTCGGCCTACAATGAGCAGTTCTTC	CASSEASAYNEQFF
TRBV7-8	TRBJ2-7	.	.	14	TGTGCCAGCAGCTCGGGACCTACAGCGCTCGAGCAGTACTTC	CASSSGPTALEQYF
TRBV3-1	TRBJ2-7	TRBD2	few	16	TGTGCCAGCAGCCAAGACGGGACTAGCGGGATCTACGAGCAGTACTTC	CASSQDGTSGIYEQYF
TRBV28	TRBJ2-3	.	many	13	TGTGCCAGCAGTTTAAGGGGGGCAGATACGCAGTATTTT	CASSLRGADTQYF
TRBV20-1	TRBJ2-7	.	medium-sized	13	TGCAGTGCTAGTCCCTCCATACCGAACGAGCAGTACTTC	CSASPSIPNEQYF
TRBV28	TRBJ2-7	.	.	13	TGTGCCAGCAGTTTATCTCTCTCCTACGAGCAGTACTTC	CASSLSLSYEQYF
TRBV7-2	TRBJ1-1	TRBD1	many	17	TGTGCCAGCAGCTTGTGGGGCCAACAGGGGCGGGGGAATGAAGCTTTCTTT	CASSLWGQQGRGNEAFF
TRBV4-2	TRBJ1-6	.	.	13	TGTGCCAGCAGCCCGGGGCCGGCCTCATCCCTCCACTTT	CASSPGPASSLHF
TRBV5-5	TRBJ2-1	.	few	13	TGTGCCATCGGCCCGGGGCCAGGGGATGAGCAGTTCTTC	CAIGPGPGDEQFF